A single sample is the source of the 22 T cell receptor beta chains below, sequenced in a study of shared clonotypes between healthy human individuals. Using immunoSEQ multiplex PCR, the repertoire was profiled, and TCRdb retains in-frame clones only, with some absent. The data contain some 580,000 clones, about 97% of them singletons. The sequenced material came from naive CD4+ T cells sorted from blood. Noted subset: CD45RA+ positively selected. The receptors here all came from a woman younger than 45 in good health.

This clone was recorded only once. The chain employs TRBV11-3 and TRBJ2-5, with 12 positions matching TRBD1. The CDR3 is made up of 15 amino acids. Germline V gene sequence: CDR1 SGHNT, CDR2 YENEEA. Unmatched junction bases numbered 7, after V lost 5 bases and J lost 6 bases. As DNA, the CDR3 is TGTGCCAGCAGCCCGGGACAGGGGGCTCTACAGACCCAGTACTTC. Translating it yields CASSPGQGALQTQYF. Complete variable domain (other parts from reference TRBV11-3 and TRBJ2-5): EAGVVQSPRYKIIEKKQPVAFWCNPISGHNTLYWYLQNLGQGPELLIRYENEEAVDDSQLPKDRFSAERLKGVDSTLKIQPAELGDSAVYLCASSPGQGALQTQYFGPGTRLLVL.

The rearrangement joins TRBV11-2 to TRBJ2-7, with 11 bases matching TRBD2. V lost 5 bases to trimming and J lost 1 base; unmatched junction nucleotides: 1. The germline CDR1 and CDR2 sequences are SGHAT and FQNNGV. This CDR3 comprises 14 residues. CDR3 in amino acids: CASSGTSGSYEQYF. The CDR3 DNA reads TGTGCCAGCAGCGGGACTAGCGGTTCCTACGAGCAGTACTTC.

The CDR3 DNA sequence: TGTGCAAGTCGCTCTGGGACCCAAAGCGACTTC. Amino acid sequence: CASRSGTQSDF. The V and J genes are TRBV12-2 and TRBJ2-7. TRBV12-2 is an annotated pseudogene. The CDR3 contains 11 residues.

V usage is TRBV30 and J usage is TRBJ2-5; TRBD1 might be the D (6 bases). In germline, CDR1 is GTSNPN, CDR2 SVGIG (reference sequence). The CDR3 has 12 amino acids. The ends were cut back, 2 bases at V and 9 bases at J, with 13 bases in the middle. The CDR3 coding sequence is TGTGCCTGGAGTACGGCTCCAGGGGCCCAGTACTTC. Translation: CAWSTAPGAQYF.

The chain combines TRBV5-6 with TRBJ1-2; 7 bases match TRBD1. J lost 2 bases, V lost 2 bases, and 3 bases had no gene match. The CDR3 length is 14 residues. Germline V gives CDR1 SGHDT, CDR2 YYEEEE. CDR3 in amino acids: CASSLGQANYGYTF. The CDR3, as DNA: TGTGCCAGCAGCTTAGGACAGGCAAACTATGGCTACACCTTC.

This chain connects TRBV2 to TRBJ1-1; the D gene is possibly TRBD1 (5 bases). Germline CDR1 and CDR2: SNHLY and FYNNEI. V shed 4 bases and J shed 4 bases, with 16 bases lying between them. The CDR3 spans 15 residues. The CDR3 protein is CASSVNQGRGTEAFF. The CDR3 nucleotides read TGTGCCAGCAGTGTAAATCAGGGACGGGGCACTGAAGCTTTCTTT. Full variable domain (remainder filled in from reference TRBV2 and TRBJ1-1): EPEVTQTPSHQVTQMGQEVILRCVPISNHLYFYWYRQILGQKVEFLVSFYNNEISEKSEIFDDQFSVERPDGSNFTLKIRSTKLEDSAMYFCASSVNQGRGTEAFFGQGTRLTVV.

V usage is TRBV21-1 and J usage is TRBJ2-4; the DNA was not used to check the table's D call, TRBD1. TRBV21-1 is shown as a pseudogene. The CDR3 is 16 residues long. Here the CDR3 reads CASSILANIPLNIQYF. The CDR3 DNA reads TGTGCCAGCAGCATATTGGCCAACATCCCCTTAAACATTCAGTACTTC.

The J gene is TRBJ2-1, the V gene TRBV5-1; D might be TRBD1 (6 bases). CDR1 and CDR2 (germline): SGHRS, YFSETQ. This CDR3 contains 15 residues. Trimming took 7 bases from V and 2 from J, leaving 16 bases between them. The CDR3 bases are TGCGCCAGCCAAGGGGGAGCTAGCACCTACAATGAGCAGTTCTTC. Protein product: CASQGGASTYNEQFF.

CDR3 bases: TGCAGCGTCCGACAGGGAGTATCCTATAATTCACCCCTCCACTTT. This sequence encodes CSVRQGVSYNSPLHF. This chain links TRBV29-1 with TRBJ1-6; the match to TRBD1 covers 7 bases. Germline V gives CDR1 SQVTM, CDR2 ANQGSEA. The CDR3 is 15 residues long. V shed 6 bases, J shed 1 base, and the junction held 6 bases outside the gene matches.

The V gene is TRBV19, the J gene TRBJ1-5; no firm D call. V shed 10 bases and J shed 0 bases, with 13 bases lying between them. CDR1 LNHDA and CDR2 SQIVND come from the germline V gene (reference sequence). This CDR3 contains 14 residues. As DNA, the CDR3 is TGTGCCACCCAACGGGAAAATAGCAATCAGCCCCAGCATTTT. Amino acid sequence: CATQRENSNQPQHF.

This CDR3 is CASSVGTSGSNEQFF. The DNA for the CDR3 is TGTGCCAGTAGTGTCGGGACTAGCGGGAGCAATGAGCAGTTCTTC. The chain recombines TRBV19 with TRBJ2-1; 14 nucleotides agree with TRBD2. The CDR3 is 15 amino acids. Trimming removed 5 bases from V and 6 bases from J; junction bases left unmatched: 3. The V gene's germline CDR1 is LNHDA and CDR2 SQIVND (reference sequence).

V usage is TRBV28 and J usage is TRBJ2-7, with 9 bases lining up with TRBD2. J was trimmed by 5 bases and V by 7 bases; bases with no gene match: 12. The CDR3 length is 15 residues. Germline CDR1 and CDR2: MDHEN and SYDVKM. The CDR3, as DNA: TGTGCCAGCACGGAGACTAGCGGTCTTCGCGACGAGCAGTACTTC. Translation: CASTETSGLRDEQYF. Supplemented by reference TRBV28 and TRBJ2-7, the full variable domain reads DVKVTQSSRYLVKRTGEKVFLECVQDMDHENMFWYRQDPGLGLRLIYFSYDVKMKEKGDIPEGYSVSREKKERFSLILESASTNQTSMYLCASTETSGLRDEQYFGPGTRLTVT.

The rearrangement links TRBV18 to TRBJ2-3; 8 bases are shared with TRBD2. The germline V gene encodes CDR1 KGHSH and CDR2 LQKENI. The CDR3 covers 17 residues. V lost 3 bases, J lost 0 bases, and 8 bases stayed unmatched. The CDR3 DNA sequence: TGTGCCAGCTCACCCAGACTAGCGTCTACTAGCACAGATACGCAGTATTTT. Its translation is CASSPRLASTSTDTQYF.

In the case of this clone: Distinct nucleotide sequences in the sample also encode this CDR3. The chain is built from TRBV27 and TRBJ2-7; 7 bases are shared with TRBD1. CDR1 and CDR2 from the germline V gene are MNHEY and SMNVEV (reference sequence). CDR3 length equals 14 residues. Losses at the gene ends were 5 bases for V and 2 bases for J; bases not matched to a gene: 6. CDR3: CASSPRQGPYEQYF. The CDR3 DNA reads TGTGCCAGCAGTCCCAGACAGGGACCCTACGAGCAGTACTTC.

The chain carries TRBV7-8 and TRBJ1-6, with a weak D call TRBD1 (6 bases). The ends were cut back, 1 base at V and 6 bases at J, with 13 bases in the middle. Germline CDR1 and CDR2: SGHVS and FQNEAQ. The CDR3 is made up of 16 amino acids. The CDR3 spells CASSLVLARGNSPLHF. CDR3 coding DNA: TGTGCCAGCAGCTTAGTGCTGGCCAGGGGTAATTCACCCCTCCACTTT.

The J gene is TRBJ1-2, the V gene TRBV6-4; 10 nucleotides agree with TRBD1. J lost 7 bases, V lost 1 base, and 6 bases had no gene match. CDR3 length: 15 amino acids. The V gene's germline CDR1 is MRHNA and CDR2 SNTAGT. CDR3 amino acids: CASSDLTGGASGYTF. CDR3 DNA: TGTGCCAGCAGTGACTTGACAGGGGGCGCTTCTGGCTACACCTTC.

The V gene is TRBV4-1, the J gene TRBJ1-4, with no clear D. CDR1 MGHRA and CDR2 YSYEKL come from the germline V gene. The CDR3 is 17 residues long. V was trimmed by 0 bases and J by 3 bases, leaving 14 bases between them. The CDR3 reads CASSQDRSGTSNEKLFF. As DNA, the CDR3 is TGCGCCAGCAGCCAAGACCGTTCGGGAACCTCTAATGAAAAACTGTTTTTT.

CDR3 DNA: TGTGCCAGCAGCTTCGGGACTAGCGACGCTTCCTACAATGAGCAGTTCTTC. It codes for CASSFGTSDASYNEQFF. V usage is TRBV7-9 and J usage is TRBJ2-1; 10 nucleotides align to TRBD2. The CDR3 length is 17 residues. The ends lost 3 bases at V and 1 base at J; junction bases unmatched: 6. Germline V gives CDR1 SEHNR, CDR2 FQNEAQ (reference sequence).

The chain recombines TRBV19 with TRBJ2-1; D ambiguous. The ends were cut back, 6 bases at V and 6 bases at J, with 12 bases in the middle. Looked up from germline, CDR1 is LNHDA and CDR2 is SQIVND (reference sequence). CDR3 length: 13 amino acids. The CDR3 DNA reads as TGTGCCAGTAGAGCCCGAGGCCCCAATGAGCAGTTCTTC. Translating gives CASRARGPNEQFF. The full variable domain, its missing parts supplied by reference TRBV19 and TRBJ2-1, is DGGITQSPKYLFRKEGQNVTLSCEQNLNHDAMYWYRQDPGQGLRLIYYSQIVNDFQKGDIAEGYSVSREKKESFPLTVTSAQKNPTAFYLCASRARGPNEQFFGPGTRLTVL.

J is TRBJ2-3 and V is TRBV19; D is possibly TRBD1 (5 bases). CDR3 length: 13 amino acids. Germline CDR1 LNHDA, CDR2 SQIVND (reference sequence). V gave up 5 bases and J gave up 4 bases, with 10 bases separating them. CDR3 sequence: CASSQRGPDTQYF. The CDR3 nucleotides read TGTGCCAGTAGTCAAAGGGGCCCAGATACGCAGTATTTT.

This chain uses TRBV7-9 with TRBJ2-3; D remains ambiguous. In germline, CDR1 is SEHNR, CDR2 FQNEAQ (reference sequence). The CDR3 loop spans 14 amino acids. The V gene lost 7 bases and the J gene lost 4 bases, with 15 bases spanning the gap. The DNA of the CDR3 is TGTGCCAGCACCTCGGGCCTCTCGGCAGATACGCAGTATTTT. Residues: CASTSGLSADTQYF.

This clone was recorded once. Germline and junction disagree at one end, which may indicate a read error. This rearrangement joins TRBV5-8 to TRBJ2-4, with TRBD1 identical over 10 bases. Germline-derived CDR1 and CDR2 are SGHTS and YDEGEE. The CDR3 runs to 13 residues. In nucleotides, the CDR3 is TGTGCCAGCAGTTTGGACAGGGGGAACATTCAGTACTTC. Protein: CASSLDRGNIQYF.